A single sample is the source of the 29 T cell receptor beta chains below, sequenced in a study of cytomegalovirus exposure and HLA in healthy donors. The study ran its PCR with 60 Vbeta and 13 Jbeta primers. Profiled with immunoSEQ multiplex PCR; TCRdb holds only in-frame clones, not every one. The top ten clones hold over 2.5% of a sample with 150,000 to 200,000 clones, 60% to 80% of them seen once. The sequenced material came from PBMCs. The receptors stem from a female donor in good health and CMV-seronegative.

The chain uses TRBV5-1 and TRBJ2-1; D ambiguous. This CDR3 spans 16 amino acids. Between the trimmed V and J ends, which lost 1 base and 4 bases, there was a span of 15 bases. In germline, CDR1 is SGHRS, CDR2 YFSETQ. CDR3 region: CASSLNGQILYNEQFF. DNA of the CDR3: TGCGCCAGCAGCTTGAATGGTCAGATACTATACAATGAGCAGTTCTTC.

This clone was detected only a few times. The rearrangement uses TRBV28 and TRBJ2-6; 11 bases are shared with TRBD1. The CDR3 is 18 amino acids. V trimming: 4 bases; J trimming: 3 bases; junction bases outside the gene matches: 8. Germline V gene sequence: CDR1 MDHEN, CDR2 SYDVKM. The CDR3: CASSSPWTGGGGANVLTF. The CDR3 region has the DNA TGTGCCAGCAGTTCCCCCTGGACAGGGGGCGGTGGGGCCAACGTCCTGACTTTC.

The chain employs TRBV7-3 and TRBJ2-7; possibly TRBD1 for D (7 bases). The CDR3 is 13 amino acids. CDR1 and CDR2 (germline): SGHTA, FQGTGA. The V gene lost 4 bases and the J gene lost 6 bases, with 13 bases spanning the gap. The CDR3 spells CASSSSRGAEQYF. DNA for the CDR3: TGTGCCAGCAGCTCCTCCAGGGGGGCCGAGCAGTACTTC.

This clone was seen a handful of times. Written as DNA, the CDR3 is TGTGCCAGTAGTATAGGGCCACAGGTTCTATTCACCGGGGAGCTGTTTTTT. It codes for CASSIGPQVLFTGELFF. This chain connects TRBV19 to TRBJ2-2; a weak D match, TRBD1 (5 bases). Germline V lookup: CDR1 LNHDA, CDR2 SQIVND (reference sequence). Trimming shortened V by 1 base and J by 4 bases, and 16 bases separated the two germline ends. The length of the CDR3 is 17 residues.

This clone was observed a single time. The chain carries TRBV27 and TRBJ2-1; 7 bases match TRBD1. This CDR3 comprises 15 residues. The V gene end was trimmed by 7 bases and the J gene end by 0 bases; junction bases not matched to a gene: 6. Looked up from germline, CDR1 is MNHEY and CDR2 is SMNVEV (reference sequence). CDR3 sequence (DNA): TGTGCCAGCAATCCCCGGGACAGCTCCTACAATGAGCAGTTCTTC. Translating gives CASNPRDSSYNEQFF.

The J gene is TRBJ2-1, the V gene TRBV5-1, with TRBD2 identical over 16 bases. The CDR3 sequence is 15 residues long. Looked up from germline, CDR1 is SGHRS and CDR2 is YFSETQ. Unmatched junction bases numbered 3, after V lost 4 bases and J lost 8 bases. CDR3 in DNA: TGCGCCAGCAGCCCGGGACTAGCGGGGGGGTATGAGCAGTTCTTC. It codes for CASSPGLAGGYEQFF.

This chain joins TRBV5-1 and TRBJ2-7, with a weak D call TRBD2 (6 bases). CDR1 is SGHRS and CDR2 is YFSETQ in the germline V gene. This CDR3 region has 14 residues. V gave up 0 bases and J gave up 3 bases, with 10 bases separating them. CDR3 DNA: TGCGCCAGCAGCTTGGCCGGGACTCTCTACGAGCAGTACTTC. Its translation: CASSLAGTLYEQYF.

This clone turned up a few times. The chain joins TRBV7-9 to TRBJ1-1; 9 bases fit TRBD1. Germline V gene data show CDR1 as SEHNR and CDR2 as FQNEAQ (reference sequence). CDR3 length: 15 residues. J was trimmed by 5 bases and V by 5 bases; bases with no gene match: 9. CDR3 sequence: CASSPNRGQRTEAFF. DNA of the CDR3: TGTGCCAGCAGCCCGAACAGGGGGCAGAGGACTGAAGCTTTCTTT.

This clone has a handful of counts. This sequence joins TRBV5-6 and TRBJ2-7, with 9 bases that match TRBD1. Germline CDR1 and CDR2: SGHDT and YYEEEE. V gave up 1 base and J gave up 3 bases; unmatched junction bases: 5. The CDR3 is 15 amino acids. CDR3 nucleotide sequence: TGTGCCAGCAGCTTGTATGGGACAGGGTACTACGAGCAGTACTTC. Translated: CASSLYGTGYYEQYF.

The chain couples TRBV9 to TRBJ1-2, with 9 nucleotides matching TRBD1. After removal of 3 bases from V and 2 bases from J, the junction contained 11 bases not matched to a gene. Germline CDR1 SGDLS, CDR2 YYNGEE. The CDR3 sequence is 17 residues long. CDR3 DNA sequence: TGTGCCAGCAGCGATGTGACAGGGGGTAAGATGAACTATGGCTACACCTTC. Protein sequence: CASSDVTGGKMNYGYTF.

CDR3 nucleotide sequence: TGTGCCTGGAGTACAGGGGCGGCTCAGCCCCAGCATTTT. Translation gives CAWSTGAAQPQHF. J is TRBJ1-5 and V is TRBV30; 7 bases are a match to TRBD1. Germline assignment: CDR1 GTSNPN and CDR2 SVGIG (reference sequence). J was trimmed by 6 bases and V by 2 bases; bases with no gene match: 4. This CDR3 is built from 13 residues. Full variable domain (rest looked up from reference TRBV30 and TRBJ1-5): SQTIHQWPATLVQPVGSPLSLECTVEGTSNPNLYWYRQAAGRGLQLLFYSVGIGQISSEVPQNLSASRPQDRQFILSSKKLLLSDSGFYLCAWSTGAAQPQHFGDGTRLSIL.

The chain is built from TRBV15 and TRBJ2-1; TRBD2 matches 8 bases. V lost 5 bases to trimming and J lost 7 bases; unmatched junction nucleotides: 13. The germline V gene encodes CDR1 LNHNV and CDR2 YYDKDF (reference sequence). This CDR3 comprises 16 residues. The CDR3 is CATSQDSGILRNEQFF. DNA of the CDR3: TGTGCCACCAGCCAAGATAGCGGGATCCTTAGAAATGAGCAGTTCTTC.

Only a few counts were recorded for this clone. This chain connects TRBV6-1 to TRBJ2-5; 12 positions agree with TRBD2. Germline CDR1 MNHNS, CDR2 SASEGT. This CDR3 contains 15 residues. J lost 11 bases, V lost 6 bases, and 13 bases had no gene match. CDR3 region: CASRLAGGPVDEQYF. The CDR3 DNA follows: TGTGCCAGCAGGCTAGCGGGGGGGCCGGTTGATGAGCAGTACTTC.

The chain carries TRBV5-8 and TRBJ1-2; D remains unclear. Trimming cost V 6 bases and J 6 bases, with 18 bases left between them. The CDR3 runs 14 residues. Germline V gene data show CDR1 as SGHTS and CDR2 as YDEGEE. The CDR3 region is CASTNLASRDGYTF. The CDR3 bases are TGTGCCAGCACCAACCTGGCTAGCCGAGATGGCTACACCTTC.

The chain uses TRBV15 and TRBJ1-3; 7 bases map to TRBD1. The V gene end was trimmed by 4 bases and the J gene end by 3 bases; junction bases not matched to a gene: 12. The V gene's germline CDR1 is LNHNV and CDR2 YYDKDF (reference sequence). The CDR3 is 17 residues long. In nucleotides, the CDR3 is TGTGCCACCAGCATTACCACAGGGGCCCTAATTGGAAACACCATATATTTT. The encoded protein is CATSITTGALIGNTIYF. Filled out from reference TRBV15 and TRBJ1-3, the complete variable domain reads DAMVIQNPRYQVTQFGKPVTLSCSQTLNHNVMYWYQQKSSQAPKLLFHYYDKDFNNEADTPDNFQSRRPNTSFCFLDIRSPGLGDTAMYLCATSITTGALIGNTIYFGEGSWLTVV.

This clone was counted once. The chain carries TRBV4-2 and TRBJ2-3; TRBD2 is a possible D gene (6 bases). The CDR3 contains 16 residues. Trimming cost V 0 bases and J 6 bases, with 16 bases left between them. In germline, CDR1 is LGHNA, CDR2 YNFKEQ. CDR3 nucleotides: TGTGCCAGCAGCCAAGATACGTACGGGGACTCTGATACGCAGTATTTT. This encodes CASSQDTYGDSDTQYF.

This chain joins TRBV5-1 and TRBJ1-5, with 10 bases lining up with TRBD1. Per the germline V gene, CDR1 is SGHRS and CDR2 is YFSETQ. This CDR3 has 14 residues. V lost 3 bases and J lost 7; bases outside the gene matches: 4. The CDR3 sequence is CASSSGQGDQPQHF. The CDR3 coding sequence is TGCGCCAGCAGCTCCGGACAGGGGGACCAGCCCCAGCATTTT.

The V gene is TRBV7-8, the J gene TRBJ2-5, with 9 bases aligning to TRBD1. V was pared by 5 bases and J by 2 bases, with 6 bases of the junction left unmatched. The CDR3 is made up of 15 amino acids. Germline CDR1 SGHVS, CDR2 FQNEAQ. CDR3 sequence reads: CASSPLDRGQETQYF. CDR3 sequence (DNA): TGTGCCAGCAGCCCCCTGGACAGGGGACAAGAGACCCAGTACTTC. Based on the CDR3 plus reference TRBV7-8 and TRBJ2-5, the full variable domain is GAGVSQSPRYKVAKRGQDVALRCDPISGHVSLFWYQQALGQGPEFLTYFQNEAQLDKSGLPSDRFFAERPEGSVSTLKIQRTQQEDSAVYLCASSPLDRGQETQYFGPGTRLLVL.

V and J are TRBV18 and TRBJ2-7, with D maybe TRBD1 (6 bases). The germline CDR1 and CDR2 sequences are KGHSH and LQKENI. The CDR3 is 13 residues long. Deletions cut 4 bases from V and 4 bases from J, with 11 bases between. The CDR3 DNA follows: TGTGCCAGCTCACAACTCGACAGGTACGAGCAGTACTTC. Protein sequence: CASSQLDRYEQYF.

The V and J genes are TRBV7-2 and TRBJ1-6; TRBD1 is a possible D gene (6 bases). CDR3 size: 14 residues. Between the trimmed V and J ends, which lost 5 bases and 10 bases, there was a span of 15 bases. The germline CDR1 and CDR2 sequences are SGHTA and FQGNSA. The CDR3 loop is CASSRLVGGSPLHF. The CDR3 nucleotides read TGTGCCAGCAGCCGTTTAGTAGGGGGATCACCCCTCCACTTT. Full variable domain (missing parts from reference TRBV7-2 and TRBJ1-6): GAGVSQSPSNKVTEKGKDVELRCDPISGHTALYWYRQSLGQGLEFLIYFQGNSAPDKSGLPSDRFSAERTGGSVSTLTIQRTQQEDSAVYLCASSRLVGGSPLHFGNGTRLTVT.

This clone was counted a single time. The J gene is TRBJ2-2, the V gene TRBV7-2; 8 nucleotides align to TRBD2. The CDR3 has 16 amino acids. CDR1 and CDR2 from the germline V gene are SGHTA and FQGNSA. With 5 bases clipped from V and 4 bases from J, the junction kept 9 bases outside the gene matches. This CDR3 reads CASSVLAVTTTGELFF. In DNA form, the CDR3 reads TGTGCCAGCAGCGTACTAGCGGTAACGACCACCGGGGAGCTGTTTTTT.

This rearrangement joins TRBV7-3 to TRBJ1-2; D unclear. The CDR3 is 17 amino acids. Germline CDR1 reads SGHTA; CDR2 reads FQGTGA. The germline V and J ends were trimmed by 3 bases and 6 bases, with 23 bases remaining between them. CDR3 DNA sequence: TGTGCCAGCAGCTTCCCGGGGAAGGACGGAGAGGTAGATGGCTACACCTTC. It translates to CASSFPGKDGEVDGYTF.

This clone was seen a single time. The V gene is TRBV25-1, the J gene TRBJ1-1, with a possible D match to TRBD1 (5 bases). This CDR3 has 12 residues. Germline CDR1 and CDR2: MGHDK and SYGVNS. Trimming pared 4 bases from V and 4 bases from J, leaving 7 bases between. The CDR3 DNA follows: TGTGCCAGCAGTGGGGGGGGCACTGAAGCTTTCTTT. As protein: CASSGGGTEAFF. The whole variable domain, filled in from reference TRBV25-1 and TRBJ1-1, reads EADIYQTPRYLVIGTGKKITLECSQTMGHDKMYWYQQDPGMELHLIHYSYGVNSTEKGDLSSESTVSRIRTEHFPLTLESARPSHTSQYLCASSGGGTEAFFGQGTRLTVV.

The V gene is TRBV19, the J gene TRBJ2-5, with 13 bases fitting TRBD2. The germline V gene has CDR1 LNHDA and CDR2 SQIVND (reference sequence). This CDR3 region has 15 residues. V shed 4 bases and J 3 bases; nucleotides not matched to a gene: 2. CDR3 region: CASSTGTSGEETQYF. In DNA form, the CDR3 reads TGTGCCAGTAGTACCGGGACTAGCGGGGAAGAGACCCAGTACTTC.

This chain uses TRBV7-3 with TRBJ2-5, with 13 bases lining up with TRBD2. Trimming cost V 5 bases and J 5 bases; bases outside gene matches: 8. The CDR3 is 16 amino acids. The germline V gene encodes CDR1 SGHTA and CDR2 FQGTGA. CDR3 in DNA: TGTGCCAGCAGCGTGACTAGCGGGGGGCCTCGGGAGACCCAGTACTTC. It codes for CASSVTSGGPRETQYF. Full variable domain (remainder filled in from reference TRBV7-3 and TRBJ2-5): GAGVSQTPSNKVTEKGKYVELRCDPISGHTALYWYRQSLGQGPEFLIYFQGTGAADDSGLPNDRFFAVRPEGSVSTLKIQRTERGDSAVYLCASSVTSGGPRETQYFGPGTRLLVL.

Here the CDR3 reads CASSFRGSYEQYF. CDR3 nucleotides: TGTGCCAGCAGCTTCAGGGGGTCCTACGAGCAGTACTTC. V usage is TRBV5-4 and J usage is TRBJ2-7, with 7 bases fitting TRBD1. Germline V gene sequence: CDR1 SGHNT, CDR2 YYREEE (reference sequence). The CDR3 length is 13 residues. The ends lost 2 bases at V and 1 base at J; junction bases unmatched: 0.

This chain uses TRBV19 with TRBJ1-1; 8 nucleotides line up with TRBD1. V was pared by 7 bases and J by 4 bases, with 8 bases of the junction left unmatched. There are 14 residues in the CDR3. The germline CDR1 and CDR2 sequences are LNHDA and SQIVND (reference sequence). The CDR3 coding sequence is TGTGCCAGTAACAAAGACAGGGGAAGCACTGAAGCTTTCTTT. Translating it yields CASNKDRGSTEAFF.

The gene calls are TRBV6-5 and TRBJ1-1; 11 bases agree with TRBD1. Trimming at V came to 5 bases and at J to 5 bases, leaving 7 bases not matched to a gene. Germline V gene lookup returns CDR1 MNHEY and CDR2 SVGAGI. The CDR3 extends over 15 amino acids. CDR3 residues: CASSPRTGGQTEAFF. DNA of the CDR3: TGTGCCAGCAGTCCGCGGACAGGGGGCCAAACTGAAGCTTTCTTT.

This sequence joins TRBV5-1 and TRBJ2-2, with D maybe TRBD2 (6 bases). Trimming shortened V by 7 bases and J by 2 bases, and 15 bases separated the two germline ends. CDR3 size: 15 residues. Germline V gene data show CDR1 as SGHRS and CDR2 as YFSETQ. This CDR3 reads CASDRGDGNTGELFF. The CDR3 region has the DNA TGCGCCAGCGACCGCGGGGACGGAAACACCGGGGAGCTGTTTTTT.